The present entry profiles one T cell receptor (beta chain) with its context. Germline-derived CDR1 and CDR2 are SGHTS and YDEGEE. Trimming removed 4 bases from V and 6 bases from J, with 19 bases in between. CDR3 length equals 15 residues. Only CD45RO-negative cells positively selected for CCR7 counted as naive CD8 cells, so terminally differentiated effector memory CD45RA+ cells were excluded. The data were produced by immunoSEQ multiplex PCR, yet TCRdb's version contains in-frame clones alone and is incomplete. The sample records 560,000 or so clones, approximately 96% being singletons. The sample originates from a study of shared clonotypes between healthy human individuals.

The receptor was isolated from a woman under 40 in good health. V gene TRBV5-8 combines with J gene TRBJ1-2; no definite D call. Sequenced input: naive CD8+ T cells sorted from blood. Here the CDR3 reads CASSPREWVTHGYTF. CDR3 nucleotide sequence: TGTGCCAGCAGCCCACGGGAATGGGTAACTCATGGCTACACCTTC.